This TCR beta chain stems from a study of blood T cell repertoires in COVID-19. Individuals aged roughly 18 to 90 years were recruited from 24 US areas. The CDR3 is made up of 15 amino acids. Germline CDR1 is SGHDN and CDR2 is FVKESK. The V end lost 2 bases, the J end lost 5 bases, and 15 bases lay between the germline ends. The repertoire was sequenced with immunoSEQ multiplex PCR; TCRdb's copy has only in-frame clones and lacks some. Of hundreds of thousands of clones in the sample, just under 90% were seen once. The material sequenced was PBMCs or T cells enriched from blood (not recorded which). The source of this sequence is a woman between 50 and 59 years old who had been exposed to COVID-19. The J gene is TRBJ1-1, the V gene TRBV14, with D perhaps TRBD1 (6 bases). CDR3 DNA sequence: TGTGCCAGCAGCCAACTAGGGGGGGGTCAAACTGAAGCTTTCTTT. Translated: CASSQLGGGQTEAFF.